The 31 T cell receptor beta chains below were found in one sample sequenced in a study of control samples from healthy donors and cancer patients. Method: immunoSEQ multiplex PCR; TCRdb's copy keeps in-frame clones and lacks some. The sample includes more than 100,000 clones, approximately 88% seen only once; the top ten take roughly 3.2%. What was sequenced was blood. The receptors were gathered from a man aged 35 to 55 in good health.

The rearrangement uses TRBV5-4 and TRBJ2-7; D is uncertain. CDR3 length: 15 amino acids. Germline CDR1 reads SGHNT; CDR2 reads YYREEE (reference sequence). Between the trimmed V and J ends, which lost 0 bases and 0 bases, there was a span of 10 bases. The CDR3 DNA reads TGTGCCAGCAGCTTGGGTCTGGAAAACTCCTACGAGCAGTACTTC. Translated, it gives CASSLGLENSYEQYF.

The gene calls are TRBV5-4 and TRBJ2-3; D ambiguous. The CDR3 is made up of 15 amino acids. From germline, CDR1 is SGHNT and CDR2 YYREEE (reference sequence). Trimming stripped 0 bases from V and 0 bases from J, with 8 bases between. The CDR3 protein is CASSLAGYSTDTQYF. In DNA form, the CDR3 reads TGTGCCAGCAGCTTGGCGGGTTATAGCACAGATACGCAGTATTTT.

This chain connects TRBV25-1 to TRBJ2-7; TRBD1 matches 12 bases. The CDR3 loop spans 14 amino acids. Germline CDR1 reads MGHDK; CDR2 reads SYGVNS. V shed 3 bases and J 7 bases; nucleotides not matched to a gene: 4. For the CDR3, the DNA is TGTGCCAGCAGTGAGGGACAGGGGGCGAAAGAGCAGTACTTC. It is translated as CASSEGQGAKEQYF.

The chain employs TRBV7-2 and TRBJ1-5; 7 positions agree with TRBD1. Germline CDR1 is SGHTA and CDR2 is FQGNSA. The CDR3 contains 14 residues. Trimming cost V 1 base and J 6 bases; bases outside gene matches: 3. CDR3 amino acids: CASSLGGGSQPQHF. The CDR3 DNA is TGTGCCAGCAGCTTAGGAGGGGGCTCTCAGCCCCAGCATTTT.

The genes are TRBV24-1 and TRBJ2-1; D may be TRBD1 or TRBD2 (5 bases each). This CDR3 is 19 amino acids long. The V and J ends lost 0 bases and 0 bases respectively, with 17 bases between them. In germline, CDR1 is KGHDR, CDR2 SFDVKD. The CDR3 region is CATSDLSAFGGSSYNEQFF. The CDR3 nucleotides read TGTGCCACCAGTGATTTGTCCGCCTTTGGGGGTAGCTCCTACAATGAGCAGTTCTTC.

This chain links TRBV7-2 with TRBJ1-6; no definite D call. Deletions cut 6 bases from V and 4 bases from J, with 7 bases between. The CDR3 loop spans 13 amino acids. Per germline, CDR1 SGHTA and CDR2 FQGNSA. As DNA, the CDR3 is TGTGCCAGCAGAACGGCATATAATTCACCCCTCCACTTT. This codes for CASRTAYNSPLHF.

This chain connects TRBV2 to TRBJ1-2, with D maybe TRBD1 (5 bases). This CDR3 comprises 16 residues. Germline assignment: CDR1 SNHLY and CDR2 FYNNEI. V was clipped by 1 base and J by 4 bases, with 16 bases between them. DNA for the CDR3: TGTGCCAGCAGTGAAGAAGGGAGGGGTCGGATCTATGGCTACACCTTC. Amino acids: CASSEEGRGRIYGYTF.

The V gene is TRBV10-1, the J gene TRBJ2-1, with D possibly called TRBD1 or TRBD2 (5 bases each). Germline CDR1 is WNHNN and CDR2 is SYGVQD (reference sequence). V gave up 6 bases and J gave up 9 bases, with 15 bases separating them. This CDR3 is 13 amino acids long. In DNA form, the CDR3 reads TGCGCCAGCAGCATCGGGACGTTCGGTGAGCAGTTCTTC. Translating gives CASSIGTFGEQFF.

The CDR3, as DNA: TGTGCCAGCAGTGAGGCAGGCTCTGGAAACACCATATATTTT. It translates to CASSEAGSGNTIYF. This chain uses TRBV25-1 with TRBJ1-3, with D unresolved. The CDR3 spans 14 residues. CDR1 is MGHDK and CDR2 is SYGVNS in the germline V gene. V shed 3 bases and J shed 0 bases, with 6 bases lying between them.

The table lists this clone with a few counts. The rearrangement joins TRBV3-1 (or the pseudogene TRBV3-2) to TRBJ1-1, with D perhaps matching TRBD1 (6 bases). The length of the CDR3 is 17 residues. V gave up 0 bases and J gave up 0 bases, with 14 bases separating them. Germline V lookup: CDR1 LGHDT, CDR2 YNNKEL (reference sequence). The DNA of the CDR3 is TGTGCCAGCAGCCAAGAATTGGGGGGGCACATGAACACTGAAGCTTTCTTT. It encodes CASSQELGGHMNTEAFF.

This chain connects TRBV6-5 to TRBJ1-1; tentative D call: TRBD1 (5 bases). In germline, CDR1 is MNHEY, CDR2 SVGAGI. The length of the CDR3 is 15 residues. The V gene lost 6 bases and the J gene lost 0 bases, with 14 bases spanning the gap. The CDR3 bases are TGTGCCAGCAGCGAGGGGCTTACCATGAACACTGAAGCTTTCTTT. It codes for CASSEGLTMNTEAFF.

The J gene is TRBJ2-7, the V gene TRBV6-4, with D maybe TRBD2 (6 bases). The CDR3 is 11 amino acids. The V end was cut by 4 bases, the J end by 7 bases, with 8 bases between. The germline CDR1 and CDR2 sequences are MRHNA and SNTAGT. CDR3 loop: CASSGDLEQYF. CDR3 bases: TGTGCCAGCAGTGGGGACTTAGAGCAGTACTTC.

J is TRBJ1-2 and V is TRBV10-2, with 7 bases identical to TRBD1. CDR3 length: 15 residues. The V gene end was trimmed by 2 bases and the J gene end by 6 bases; junction bases not matched to a gene: 9. Germline-derived CDR1 and CDR2 are WSHSY and SAAADI. CDR3 sequence reads: CASSERGGGRHGYTF. For the CDR3, the DNA is TGCGCCAGCAGTGAGAGAGGAGGGGGCAGACATGGCTACACCTTC.

The sample holds a few counts of this clone. The chain recombines TRBV7-9 with TRBJ1-5, with no clear D. The germline V gene has CDR1 SEHNR and CDR2 FQNEAQ (reference sequence). V lost 3 bases, J lost 2 bases, and 14 bases lay in between. There are 16 residues in the CDR3. CDR3: CASSFSLGTGNQPQHF. CDR3 bases: TGTGCCAGCAGCTTCTCCCTGGGCACGGGCAATCAGCCCCAGCATTTT.

This rearrangement joins TRBV4-1 to TRBJ1-6; D uncertain. The CDR3 loop spans 14 amino acids. Germline V gene data show CDR1 as MGHRA and CDR2 as YSYEKL. V lost 3 bases, J lost 8 bases, and 11 bases lay in between. The CDR3 region is CASSHSRHDSPLHF. In DNA form, the CDR3 reads TGCGCCAGCAGCCACTCAAGGCATGATTCACCCCTCCACTTT.

The genes are TRBV6-5 and TRBJ1-2, with 8 bases that match TRBD1. V lost 6 bases to trimming and J lost 8 bases; unmatched junction nucleotides: 8. There are 13 residues in the CDR3. Germline assignment: CDR1 MNHEY and CDR2 SVGAGI. This CDR3 is CASSTWDRQGYTF. In nucleotides, the CDR3 is TGTGCCAGCAGCACCTGGGACAGGCAAGGCTACACCTTC.

The chain couples TRBV18 to TRBJ2-1; TRBD1 aligns across 9 bases. Trimming at V came to 6 bases and at J to 0 bases, leaving 12 bases not matched to a gene. CDR3 length: 18 amino acids. Looked up from germline, CDR1 is KGHSH and CDR2 is LQKENI. CDR3 DNA: TGTGCCAGCTCGCCCAGAACGACAGGGGGTAGCTCCTACAATGAGCAGTTCTTC. Its translation is CASSPRTTGGSSYNEQFF.

The chain couples TRBV29-1 to TRBJ2-7; 7 nucleotides line up with TRBD1. Germline loops: CDR1 SQVTM, CDR2 ANQGSEA. Germline trimming cut 5 bases from V and 6 bases from J; bases unmatched to any gene: 7. The CDR3 runs to 12 residues. CDR3 region: CSVLWHRGEQYF. CDR3 coding DNA: TGCAGCGTTTTGTGGCACAGGGGCGAGCAGTACTTC.

This chain uses TRBV29-1 with TRBJ2-5, with no clear D. There are 15 residues in the CDR3. V was trimmed by 3 bases and J by 2 bases, leaving 16 bases between them. Per germline, CDR1 SQVTM and CDR2 ANQGSEA. The CDR3 sequence: CSVDNLWADQETQYF. The CDR3 DNA sequence: TGCAGCGTTGATAATCTTTGGGCAGATCAAGAGACCCAGTACTTC.

There are a few counts of this clone. The chain links TRBV12-3 or TRBV12-4 to TRBJ1-1; 8 bases line up with TRBD1. The CDR3 contains 13 residues. The ends lost 6 bases at V and 5 bases at J; junction bases unmatched: 5. CDR3 loop: CASRPRGLTEAFF. The CDR3, as DNA: TGTGCCAGCAGACCCAGGGGGCTTACTGAAGCTTTCTTT.

The chain combines TRBV18 with TRBJ1-4, with a possible D match to TRBD1 (5 bases). Deletions cut 3 bases from V and 8 bases from J, with 13 bases between. The CDR3 totals 14 residues. Germline V CDR1 and CDR2: KGHSH, LQKENI. CDR3 nucleotides: TGTGCCAGCTCACCCGGGACTGGCAGAGAAAAACTGTTTTTT. Encoded protein: CASSPGTGREKLFF.

This chain links TRBV11-2 with TRBJ2-7; D is uncertain. With 5 bases removed from V and 2 bases from J, the gap between germline ends came to 19 bases. Germline CDR1 and CDR2: SGHAT and FQNNGV. The CDR3 covers 16 residues. The CDR3 protein is CASSALDRSGPYEQYF. CDR3 DNA sequence: TGTGCCAGCAGCGCCCTAGATCGTTCAGGCCCCTACGAGCAGTACTTC.

The chain recombines TRBV29-1 with TRBJ2-3, with 7 nucleotides matching TRBD1. This CDR3 spans 15 amino acids. Trimming cost V 5 bases and J 0 bases; bases outside gene matches: 8. Germline loops: CDR1 SQVTM, CDR2 ANQGSEA. The chain's CDR3 is CSVQGQHASTDTQYF. DNA for the CDR3: TGCAGCGTTCAGGGACAGCATGCTAGCACAGATACGCAGTATTTT.

The chain employs TRBV30 and TRBJ2-3; 8 bases line up with TRBD1. The CDR3 is 15 residues long. Germline V CDR1 and CDR2: GTSNPN, SVGIG (reference sequence). After removal of 2 bases from V and 1 base from J, the junction contained 5 bases not matched to a gene. CDR3 in amino acids: CAWSRGQGGTDTQYF. The CDR3 bases are TGTGCCTGGAGTCGAGGACAGGGAGGCACAGATACGCAGTATTTT.

The V call is TRBV5-1, the J call TRBJ1-2; 7 nucleotides line up with TRBD1. The CDR3 consists of 15 residues. The germline V gene has CDR1 SGHRS and CDR2 YFSETQ. J gave up 8 bases and V 4 bases, and 14 bases lay outside the gene matches. The CDR3 spells CASSPVEGGYNGYTF. The CDR3 DNA follows: TGCGCCAGCAGCCCGGTGGAAGGGGGCTATAACGGCTACACCTTC. Based on the CDR3 plus reference TRBV5-1 and TRBJ1-2, the full variable domain is KAGVTQTPRYLIKTRGQQVTLSCSPISGHRSVSWYQQTPGQGLQFLFEYFSETQRNKGNFPGRFSGRQFSNSRSEMNVSTLELGDSALYLCASSPVEGGYNGYTFGSGTRLTVV.

The chain joins TRBV2 to TRBJ2-5; the D is unclear. The CDR3 covers 14 residues. Germline V gene lookup returns CDR1 SNHLY and CDR2 FYNNEI. The V gene lost 5 bases and the J gene lost 3 bases, with 13 bases spanning the gap. CDR3 region: CASSHKALKETQYF. The CDR3 DNA sequence: TGTGCCAGCAGTCATAAGGCCCTCAAAGAGACCCAGTACTTC.

The chain joins TRBV7-6 to TRBJ2-7; TRBD2 might be the D (7 bases). V lost 5 bases to trimming and J lost 2 bases, with 10 bases between them. This CDR3 is built from 13 residues. Germline V lookup: CDR1 SGHVS, CDR2 FNYEAQ. The CDR3 sequence is CASSGGATYEQYF. The CDR3 DNA reads as TGTGCCAGCAGCGGGGGGGCCACCTACGAGCAGTACTTC.

This chain links TRBV7-2 with TRBJ1-1; perhaps TRBD1 as D (6 bases). The CDR3 totals 15 residues. The ends were cut back, 3 bases at V and 1 base at J, with 12 bases in the middle. Germline-derived CDR1 and CDR2 are SGHTA and FQGNSA. CDR3 sequence (DNA): TGTGCCAGCAGCTTTATGGGACACGCGAACACTGAAGCTTTCTTT. This gives the protein CASSFMGHANTEAFF.

This chain joins TRBV5-6 and TRBJ1-1; D gene uncertain. The ends were cut back, 2 bases at V and 0 bases at J, with 11 bases in the middle. CDR3 length equals 15 residues. Germline-derived CDR1 and CDR2 are SGHDT and YYEEEE. The CDR3 region has the DNA TGTGCCAGCAGCTTCGGGCCCGGGATGAACACTGAAGCTTTCTTT. Its translation: CASSFGPGMNTEAFF.

The rearrangement uses TRBV6-5 and TRBJ1-4; unclear D gene. Trimming removed 0 bases from V and 0 bases from J, with 8 bases in between. This CDR3 is built from 16 residues. Per the germline V gene, CDR1 is MNHEY and CDR2 is SVGAGI. DNA of the CDR3: TGTGCCAGCAGTTACTCACCGGACGCAACTAATGAAAAACTGTTTTTT. Amino acid sequence: CASSYSPDATNEKLFF.

This clone came up a few times. The J gene is TRBJ2-7, the V gene TRBV5-1; 9 positions match TRBD1. The CDR3 runs to 14 residues. The junction had 7 bases not matched to a gene; V was cut back by 0 bases and J by 9 bases. Germline V CDR1 and CDR2: SGHRS, YFSETQ. The CDR3 DNA sequence: TGCGCCAGCAGCTTGGGGGACAGGGCCCCCACGCAGTACTTC. Translated, it gives CASSLGDRAPTQYF.